In its sample, the clone carrying this T cell receptor beta chain was seen a few times. The antigen is unknown. The data were taken from a study of T-cell reconstitution after alpha-beta-depleted transplantation in children. Study-level findings and limits: At the one-year point after transplant, T-cell counts and TCRbeta diversity were found to come mostly from T cells that had been newly produced. Several hundred graft clones that had expanded were reportedly the source of alpha-beta T cells about two months after transplant. There were some patients whose high TCRbeta diversity at day 60 came from surviving recipient T cells and thymic progenitors.

The V and J ends lost 9 bases and 3 bases respectively, with 11 bases between them. The CDR3 consists of 13 residues. Germline lookup yields CDR1 KGHDR and CDR2 SFDVKD. This sample's TCRbeta library carried unique molecular identifier barcodes. TCRdb analysed the PCR reads with MiXCR anew, one entry per CDR3 protein. The table shows 750,000 to 950,000 distinct CDR3 sequences, with roughly 15% occurring only once. This receptor was obtained from a male patient younger than 18 who had a stem cell transplant for acute lymphoblastic leukemia, so the T cells may come from the graft donor. Sequencing was performed on PBMCs, mostly from graft donor cells, taken 360 days after TCRalphabeta/CD19-depleted stem cell transplant. This sequence joins TRBV24-1 and TRBJ1-5; the D gene is possibly TRBD1 (6 bases). CDR3 region: CATQGQYNQPQHF. The CDR3 region has the DNA TGTGCCACCCAAGGACAGTACAATCAGCCCCAGCATTTT.